The rows below give T cell receptor beta chains drawn from one sample of a study of shared clonotypes between healthy human individuals. Produced via immunoSEQ multiplex PCR; TCRdb's table is partial and in-frame only. The sample yields 2 million to 2.5 million clones, roughly 91% seen once. Input material: naive CD8+ T cells from PBMCs. The receptors originated from a young man in good health. Some clones in this sample may be carry-over from other donors' samples. The CDR3 runs from the conserved cysteine through the conserved F or W.

V gene | CDR3 protein
TRBV7-3 | CASSLEREPADTQYF
TRBV5-1 | CASSRTAVSSYEQYF
TRBV7-2 | CASRGGRGETQYF
TRBV27 | CASRPLNLESGYTF
TRBV27 | CASSGFYSNQPQHF
TRBV7-9 | CASRMGTGAYNEQFF
TRBV12-5 | CASGLEPNEQLF
TRBV7-6 | CASSLGTSYINEQFF
TRBV7-2 | CASSLARGLDTQYF
TRBV27 | CASSLLAGATYEQYF
TRBV7-3 | CASSLLGRGLNEQYF
TRBV27 | CASNDRLAPNNEQFF
TRBV6-5 | CASRPTSAGANVLTF
TRBV19 | CASSKMGLVYNEQFF
TRBV21-1 | CASSKERGQSYEQYF
TRBV6-1 | CASNPRTGAWEQYF
TRBV19 | CASSMGQGPAYGYTF
TRBV11-1 | CASSWTSGRAAYNEQFF
TRBV5-1 | CASSLFLAGDNEQFF
TRBV5-4 | CASSGGGPSHEQYF
TRBV9 | CASRGSGANVLTF
TRBV11-2 | CASSSYRGDGYGYTF
TRBV15 | CATSGRTGGGYTF
TRBV6-6 | CASSLTRIDTQYF
TRBV10-1 | CASSVSGSGYNEQFF
TRBV4-3 | CASSPSITGELFF
TRBV27 | CASSLVGRNTEAFF
TRBV7-9 | CASSVTGGNQPQHF
TRBV15 | CATSRDKAAVWYEQYF
TRBV29-1 | CSVSDNSEQYF
TRBV7-3 | CASSPLGGTNYGYTF
TRBV18 | CASSPAWDTPNDEQFF
TRBV29-1 | CSVEDLALSWYGYTF
TRBV14 | CASRESGVSLGNEQFF
TRBV27 | CASSLATTTYEQYF